This T cell receptor (beta chain) was captured in a study of blood T cell repertoires in COVID-19. Overall study context: In each case, the material was cDNA or gDNA derived from T cells, B-cell-depleted T cells, or PBMCs.

Patients from Seattle were sampled longitudinally, starting during active infection. Study processing details: How many nucleated cells were present was estimated from reference gene primer amplification. The protocol was immunoSEQ multiplex PCR, while the TCRdb copy is restricted to in-frame clones and leaves out a portion. D and trimming were read from the DNA, whereas the V and J calls and clone size are those reported in that table. This table holds some 150,000 clones, roughly four fifths found once. This CDR3 is 13 amino acids long. Germline V gene sequence: CDR1 SQVTM, CDR2 ANQGSEA. The V segment lost 6 bases and the J segment 4 bases; nucleotides outside the gene matches: 5.

The sequence derives from a woman aged 55-75 years with COVID-19, enrolled during active disease. The chain joins TRBV29-1 to TRBJ2-1, with TRBD2 matching 8 bases. Source material: peripheral blood. The DNA for the CDR3 is TGCAGCGTATCAGCGGGAGCTTACAATGAGCAGTTCTTC. Its protein product is CSVSAGAYNEQFF.